This T cell receptor beta chain was obtained from a study of post-analysis software for immune sequencing data. Study outcomes and limitations: Controls showed lower frequencies than patients for roughly five TRBV segments, and TRBV5-6, TRBV5-1 and TRBV20-1 were among these.

Libraries were made from TCR beta cDNA, and they carried unique molecular identifiers. TCRdb re-called the PCR reads with MiXCR, one entry per CDR3 protein. The data contain around 250,000 distinct CDR3 sequences, 36% of them singletons. Germline lookup yields CDR1 ENHRY and CDR2 SYGVKD. The CDR3 is 15 amino acids. For this clonotype: Its antigen remains unknown.

The rearrangement links TRBV10-3 to TRBJ2-5; a possible D gene is TRBD1 (5 bases). The DNA end lines up better with TRBJ2-7; the J call may be wrong. This TCR was recovered from a girl aged 10-17 years with multiple sclerosis. The sample comprised blood. As DNA, the CDR3 is TGTGCCATCAGTGAGTCGGGGCAGGGTTCATCCGAGCAGTACTTC. This gives the protein CAISESGQGSSEQYF.